Sequencing of this T cell receptor beta chain was carried out in a study of blood T cell repertoires in COVID-19. Generated by immunoSEQ multiplex PCR, the TCRdb table keeps only in-frame clones and is missing some. The repertoire holds roughly 240,000 clones, with about four fifths as singletons. CDR3 length: 13 residues. V shed 6 bases and J shed 1 base, with 9 bases lying between them. CDR1 is LGHDT and CDR2 is YNNKEL in the germline V gene (reference sequence). The rearrangement links TRBV3-1 (or the pseudogene TRBV3-2) to TRBJ2-5, with D possibly being TRBD1 (6 bases). Source material: PBMCs or T cells enriched from blood (not recorded which). The TCR originated in a woman aged 35 to 49 who had been exposed to COVID-19. The CDR3: CASSGQPQETQYF. The CDR3 DNA sequence: TGTGCCAGCAGTGGACAGCCCCAAGAGACCCAGTACTTC.